This TCR beta chain was found in a study of siplizumab effects on memory and regulatory T cells (dated by TCRdb to about 2019). Some background on the complete study: Paired mixed lymphocyte reactions were run with siplizumab at 1 ug/mL and without drug, across about 8 responder-stimulator pairs. The study examined how the anti-CD2 antibody siplizumab affects alloreactive T-cell subsets in allogeneic mixed lymphocyte reactions built from human PBMCs.

Library preparation used the immunoSEQ multiplex PCR assay. Some 100,000 TCR templates per sample were assayed by the deep sequencing platform. Genomic DNA extracted from sorted T cells was the material used for TCRbeta CDR3 sequencing. The paper's data handling went like this. The R programming language was used for clonal analysis of TCRbeta CDR3 data. Unstimulated samples were compared with post-reaction CFSE-low samples to define alloreactive CD4+ and CD8+ clones. Regulatory or non-regulatory origin was assigned to alloreactive CD4+ clones by matching of sequences to sorted unstimulated Treg and non-Treg repertoires. The clones in this table, taken by TCRdb from immuneACCESS, are in-frame only. Not every clone is retained; where verified, under half of the shortfall comes from an unresolved V gene, and the cause of the rest is unknown. V, J and clone size are those of that table, while D and trimming were read from the DNA. Within this sample are roughly 5,000 clones, with 45% to 50% of them counted one time only. The top ten hold around 80% of the sample.

V and J are truncated by 1 base and 4 bases respectively, leaving an intervening sequence of 14 bases. The CDR1 and CDR2 encoded by the germline V gene are SGHVS and FNYEAQ. The cysteine opens and the phenylalanine closes a CDR3 of 15 amino acids. Only CDR3 DNA remains: 45 bases, in frame from the first base. Remarks on this clone: What antigen it recognizes has not been identified. No per-base quality is available; no much larger clone lies one base away.

For 6 days, cells in the mixed lymphocyte reaction were kept in coculture at 37 degrees C. Responder PBMCs were labelled with CFSE and stimulator PBMCs with Violet Dye, then combined at a 1:1 ratio. Sorted unstimulated T cells and proliferating T cells recovered from mixed lymphocyte reactions underwent TCRbeta CDR3 sequencing. Fresh whole blood from approximately 10 HLA-typed healthy donors was used to isolate PBMCs. For TCR sequencing, responder T cells that had proliferated and were CFSE-low were FACS-sorted once the mixed lymphocyte reaction was over. What the research found in general, with its limitations: Unstimulated naive T cells appeared to be more diverse than memory T cells, and naive cells seemed to make a substantial contribution to the alloresponse. Whether proliferating Tregs from siplizumab cultures were suppressive was not functionally confirmed. Because sequences below about 10^-5 frequency were poorly captured, only a minor fraction of alloreactive clones could be mapped to unstimulated subsets. In reactions with siplizumab, an average of approximately 70% of mappable alloreactive CD4+ clones were Treg-derived, compared with 25% to 30% in control reactions. A naive or memory phenotype could not be assigned to roughly 80-95% of proliferating CD4+ or CD8+ clones. The cumulative frequency of alloreactive sequences that could be traced back to unstimulated CD4+ memory T cells was significantly reduced by siplizumab.

Sequenced input: CFSE-low (dividing) CD8+ T cells sorted from an allogeneic mixed lymphocyte reaction. The sequence was obtained from a human donor in good health; the cells came from an allogeneic mixed lymphocyte reaction. Some clones in this sample may be carry-over from other donors' samples. The V gene is TRBV7-6 and the J gene is TRBJ2-7; the D element might be TRBD1 or TRBD2, as each aligns at 5 bases. The sequenced DNA is TGTGCCAGCAGCTTAGGATTGGGGGTCGGGTACGAGCAGTACTTC. This sequence encodes CASSLGLGVGYEQYF.